The rows below give T cell receptor beta chains drawn from one sample of a study of STAT5B mutations in CD4+ large granular lymphocyte leukemia. The data were produced by immunoSEQ multiplex PCR, yet TCRdb's version contains in-frame clones alone and is incomplete. The table lists tens of thousands of clones, about 74% of them singletons, with 0.29% in the top ten. Sequencing was performed on CD4+ T cells from blood buffy coats. The receptors shown here come from a human donor in good health. Each CDR3 is given with its conserved first and last residue. A D gene is named only where the DNA matches it firmly. Part of the rows lack a size; the others show once, few, many or a class for expanded clones.

D gene	J gene	V gene	clone size	CDR3 DNA	CDR3 protein
NA	TRBJ2-7	TRBV18	NA	TGTGCCAGCTCACCCGGGCCCCAATACGAGCAGTACTTC	CASSPGPQYEQYF
TRBD1	TRBJ2-7	TRBV10-3	NA	TGTGCCATGTCAGGGGGCATAGGGTCCTACGAGCAGTACTTC	CAMSGGIGSYEQYF
NA	TRBJ1-2	TRBV28	NA	TGTGCCAGCAGTTTAAGTGGGCGCGGTCGGGGCTACACCTTC	CASSLSGRGRGYTF
TRBD1	TRBJ1-2	TRBV27	NA	TGTGCCAGCAGTCAGACAGGGGGATATGGCTACACCTTC	CASSQTGGYGYTF
TRBD2	TRBJ2-7	TRBV6-6	NA	TGTGCCAGCAGTTCCAGTGCGTCGGGAGGGCTTCCCGAGCAGTACTTC	CASSSSASGGLPEQYF
TRBD1	TRBJ1-2	TRBV30	NA	TGTGCCTGGAGTGTAACAGGGGGAGGCTATGGCTACACCTTC	CAWSVTGGGYGYTF
TRBD1	TRBJ1-2	TRBV4-3	NA	TGCGCCAGCAGCCAAGGGACAGGGGCTAACTATGGCTACACCTTC	CASSQGTGANYGYTF
TRBD2	TRBJ2-1	TRBV4-2	NA	TGTGCCAGCAGCCAAAAAGGCGGGAGGGGCTACAATGAGCAGTTCTTC	CASSQKGGRGYNEQFF
TRBD1	TRBJ1-2	TRBV5-1	NA	TGCGCCAGCAGCCCTGGACAGGGGGCATCATATGGCTACACCTTC	CASSPGQGASYGYTF
NA	TRBJ1-2	TRBV2	once	TGTGCCAGCAGTGACTGGGGGCTTGACTATGGCTACACCTTC	CASSDWGLDYGYTF
TRBD1	TRBJ1-5	TRBV2	NA	TGTGCCAGCAGTGACATCGGACAGGGGGCCCAGCATTTT	CASSDIGQGAQHF
NA	TRBJ1-1	TRBV5-1	NA	TGCGCCAGCAGCCCGGGACCCCATGGGGCTGAAGCTTTCTTT	CASSPGPHGAEAFF
NA	TRBJ1-1	TRBV7-9	NA	TGTGCCACCGACAAACAATTGAACACTGAAGCTTTCTTT	CATDKQLNTEAFF
NA	TRBJ2-6	TRBV19	NA	TGTGCCAGTAGTACCCTGGGCGGGGCCAACGTCCTGACTTTC	CASSTLGGANVLTF
NA	TRBJ2-1	TRBV7-2	NA	TGTGCCAGCAGCTTATCAGGGACCGAATACAATGAGCAGTTCTTC	CASSLSGTEYNEQFF
TRBD1	TRBJ2-1	TRBV30	few	TGTGCCTGGGGACAAGGTGTCTACAGGGGATACCGACCTAAAAATGAGCAGTTCTTC	CAWGQGVYRGYRPKNEQFF
NA	TRBJ1-2	TRBV15	NA	TGTGCCACCAGCAGAGATCTATGGCAGGGCGTCTATGGCTACACCTTC	CATSRDLWQGVYGYTF
NA	TRBJ1-2	TRBV7-2	NA	TGTGCCAGCAGCTACAGGGAGCATGGCTACACCTTC	CASSYREHGYTF
NA	TRBJ1-6	TRBV2	few	TGTGCCAGCAGTGTCCAGGGGATTGGTTCACCCCTCCACTTT	CASSVQGIGSPLHF
NA	TRBJ1-1	TRBV27	few	TGTGCCAGCAGTTCAAGACTGAACACTGAAGCTTTCTTT	CASSSRLNTEAFF
NA	TRBJ1-5	TRBV19	NA	TGTGCCAGTGGACTGGGGGTAAATCAGCCCCAGCATTTT	CASGLGVNQPQHF
NA	TRBJ2-7	TRBV19	NA	TGTGCCAGTAGTCCCGGCAGGTCTTACTACGAGCAGTACTTC	CASSPGRSYYEQYF
NA	TRBJ1-1	TRBV6-5	NA	TGTGCCAGCACTCTCGGACGGTTGAACACTGAAGCTTTCTTT	CASTLGRLNTEAFF
NA	TRBJ2-4	TRBV10-3	NA	TGTGCCATCCCGGGGCCGGCATCAGCCAAAAACATTCAGTACTTC	CAIPGPASAKNIQYF
NA	TRBJ1-3	TRBV25-1	NA	TGTGCCAGCTCTAGGCTTGGAAACACCATATATTTT	CASSRLGNTIYF
TRBD2	TRBJ2-1	TRBV7-9	few	TGTGCCAGCAGCTCGGGACTAGCGGGGAGTAACGGTGAGCAGTTCTTC	CASSSGLAGSNGEQFF
NA	TRBJ1-1	TRBV5-1	NA	TGCGCCAGCAGCTTGGCCGAGGGGGGACGGGCCGAAAAAGCTTTCTTT	CASSLAEGGRAEKAFF
TRBD2	TRBJ2-2	TRBV5-6	NA	TGTGCCAGCAGCTCACCGGGACTAGTGGTTGAAGGGCTGTTTTTT	CASSSPGLVVEGLFF
NA	TRBJ1-3	TRBV5-4	NA	TGTGCCAGCAGCATTGGCGGCTCTTCTGGAAACACCATATATTTT	CASSIGGSSGNTIYF
NA	TRBJ1-2	TRBV19	NA	TGTACCAGTAGTATCGGGGTCGGGGTGGCGGAAGGCTACACCTTC	CTSSIGVGVAEGYTF
NA	TRBJ2-3	TRBV5-4	NA	TGTGCCAGCAGCTTAGGCAGGGTCGCGGATACGCAGTATTTT	CASSLGRVADTQYF
TRBD2	TRBJ2-7	TRBV10-3	NA	TGTGCCACCTCGGGACTAGATCTCTACGAGCAGTACTTC	CATSGLDLYEQYF
TRBD2	TRBJ2-5	TRBV5-1	few	TGCGCCACCACCCGGGGGGTTGGAGAGACCCAGTACTTC	CATTRGVGETQYF
NA	TRBJ2-7	TRBV10-3	NA	TGTGCCATCAGTGAGTCGATGGGGGGCGAGCAGTACTTC	CAISESMGGEQYF
NA	TRBJ1-2	TRBV5-1	few	TGCGCCAGCAGCTTGGTCGGAACAGGGAAGAGTTTTGACTATGGCTACACCTTC	CASSLVGTGKSFDYGYTF
NA	TRBJ1-3	TRBV7-3	NA	TGTGCCAGCAGCTTAAGTCCCGGTGGCAGCTCAGGAAACACCATATATTTT	CASSLSPGGSSGNTIYF
TRBD2	TRBJ2-4	TRBV5-5	NA	TGTGCCAGCAGCTTGGGGGGCCGGACTAGCGGAAACATTCAGTACTTC	CASSLGGRTSGNIQYF
NA	TRBJ1-5	TRBV6-5	NA	TGTGCCAGCAGTTACCGGCCGGGTTCTCCCCAGCATTTT	CASSYRPGSPQHF
NA	TRBJ2-1	TRBV11-3	NA	TGTGCCAGCAGCGCGGTCGTAGCTTGGGACAATGAGCAGTTCTTC	CASSAVVAWDNEQFF
TRBD2	TRBJ2-7	TRBV10-3	few	TGTGCCATCAAGAGAGACGGGGGGATGGAGTACTTC	CAIKRDGGMEYF
NA	TRBJ1-3	TRBV2	NA	TGTGCCAGCAGTCCACAGGGTTCTGGAAACACCATATATTTT	CASSPQGSGNTIYF
NA	TRBJ1-5	TRBV7-9	few	TGTGCCAGCAGCCAATCCGATCAGCCCCAGCATTTT	CASSQSDQPQHF
NA	TRBJ2-1	TRBV11-3	NA	TGTGCCAGCAGCTTAGAGGTAAGCGAGCAGTTCTTC	CASSLEVSEQFF
TRBD1	TRBJ2-3	TRBV6-1	NA	TGTGCCAGCAGTGAGGGACAGGGGACAGATACGCAGTATTTT	CASSEGQGTDTQYF